This is a list of T cell receptor beta chains from one sample in a study of regulatory T cells in long-lasting Graves disease. TCRdb called the multiplex PCR reads again in MiXCR, with one record for every CDR3 protein. The sample yields 500,000 to 700,000 distinct CDR3 sequences, roughly 30% seen once. The starting material was peripheral blood mononuclear cells (PBMCs), obtained when the disease was refractory, from a patient treated with antithyroid drugs. The receptor set was obtained from a female donor with Graves disease. CDR3s include the opening cysteine and the closing phenylalanine or tryptophan. The order of the fields is D gene, V gene, clone size, J gene, CDR3 DNA, CDR3 protein. The D gene is left open where the match is weak. The size entry is marked missing in some rows and otherwise reads once, few, many or a size class.

-	TRBV6-1	few	TRBJ1-4	TGTGCCAGCAGGGGTACAGGGTATAGGAGTGAAAAACTGTTTTTT	CASRGTGYRSEKLFF
-	TRBV5-1	few	TRBJ1-1	TGCGCCAGCAGCTTGGGTGGGACAACGAACACTGAAGCTTTCTTT	CASSLGGTTNTEAFF
TRBD2	TRBV29-1	many	TRBJ2-5	TGCAGCGTTGAACTGGGACTAGCCTTTAGCGAGGATGAGACCCAGTACTTC	CSVELGLAFSEDETQYF
TRBD1	TRBV6-1	few	TRBJ1-2	TGTGCCAGCAGCCAACGCGGGGACAGGGGCAACTATGGCTACACCTTC	CASSQRGDRGNYGYTF
TRBD1	TRBV20-1	many	TRBJ2-7	TGCAGTGCCCCGACAGGGAAAGGCTACGAGCAGTACTTC	CSAPTGKGYEQYF
TRBD1	TRBV7-2	-	TRBJ2-7	TGTGCCAGCAGCTTTCGCTTTCCGGGACAGGGGACCTACGAGCAGTACTTC	CASSFRFPGQGTYEQYF
-	TRBV29-1	-	TRBJ1-3	TGCAGCGTTGTCATTGGAAACACCATATATTTT	CSVVIGNTIYF
TRBD1	TRBV6-1	-	TRBJ1-2	TGTGCCAGCAGGTGGGACAGATTAGCTAACTATGGCTACACCTTC	CASRWDRLANYGYTF
TRBD1	TRBV6-1	few	TRBJ2-3	TGTGCCAGCAGATCTGGGACAGGCCACACAGATACGCAGTATTTT	CASRSGTGHTDTQYF
TRBD1	TRBV18	few	TRBJ1-5	TGTGCCAGCTCACTACAGGGGGACTATCAGCCCCAGCATTTT	CASSLQGDYQPQHF
-	TRBV19	-	TRBJ1-1	TGTGCCAGTAGTTTCTCCCAGGCAGGGCGGACTGAAGCTTTCTTT	CASSFSQAGRTEAFF
-	TRBV5-1	-	TRBJ1-1	TGCGCCAGCAGCTTGGCCCGAGGGAATGAAGCTTTCTTT	CASSLARGNEAFF
-	TRBV3-1	-	TRBJ2-2	TGTGCCAGCAGCCAAGACATAAGGGGGGAGCTGTTTTTT	CASSQDIRGELFF
TRBD1	TRBV7-3	few	TRBJ1-1	TGTGCCAGCAGCCGCAGCCCAGGGGGGAGAGGCACTGAAGCTTTCTTT	CASSRSPGGRGTEAFF
-	TRBV6-1	many	TRBJ2-7	TGCGCCAGCAGTCCGGGACGGACATACGAGCAGTACTTC	CASSPGRTYEQYF
-	TRBV12-3/TRBV12-4	many	TRBJ1-5	TGTGCCAGCAGAGACAGCTATCAGCCCCAGCATTTT	CASRDSYQPQHF
TRBD2	TRBV12-3/TRBV12-4	-	TRBJ2-7	TGTGCCAGCAGTCGTTGGACTAGCGGGAGGAGCTCCTACGAGCAGTACTTC	CASSRWTSGRSSYEQYF
-	TRBV12-3/TRBV12-4	few	TRBJ1-5	TGTGCCAGCATTCCCGACGGATCCAATCAGCCCCAGCATTTT	CASIPDGSNQPQHF
TRBD2	TRBV2	many	TRBJ2-2	TGTGCCAGCAGTGAAGCGGGCCTAGCGGTCCTGGGAGGGGAGCTGTTTTTT	CASSEAGLAVLGGELFF
TRBD2	TRBV2	-	TRBJ2-5	TGTGCCAGCGGTCTACTGGGGACTAGCTCCCAAGAGACCCAGTACTTC	CASGLLGTSSQETQYF
TRBD2	TRBV10-3	-	TRBJ2-5	TGTGCCATCAGTGAGTCGGATTTAGCGGGAGTGGAGACCCAGTACTTC	CAISESDLAGVETQYF
-	TRBV3-1	few	TRBJ2-4	TGTGCCAGCAGCCAGGCGGGAGCCAAAAACATTCAGTACTTC	CASSQAGAKNIQYF
TRBD1	TRBV12-5	few	TRBJ1-1	TGTGCTAGTGGTTTGTCACAGGGGAGAAAGATGAACACTGAAGCTTTCTTT	CASGLSQGRKMNTEAFF
-	TRBV30	-	TRBJ1-5	TGTGCCTGGAGTGTCTCGGGCAATCAGCCCCAGCATTTT	CAWSVSGNQPQHF
-	TRBV28	few	TRBJ1-5	TGTGCCAGCACCCCTGGAGTCCGAAATCAGCCCCAGCATTTT	CASTPGVRNQPQHF
-	TRBV30	-	TRBJ1-4	TGTGCCTGGAGTACTAATGAAAAACTGCTTTTT	CAWSTNEKLLF
TRBD2	TRBV20-1	-	TRBJ2-7	TGCAGTGCTCCAGATATTGGGGGAGGGCCGCGCGAGCAGTACTTC	CSAPDIGGGPREQYF
-	TRBV10-3	-	TRBJ2-7	TGTGCCATCAGTCGGGGTTACGAGCAGTACTTC	CAISRGYEQYF
-	TRBV6-1	-	TRBJ1-5	TGTGCCAGCAGTGAACGAACTTCCGGTCAGCCCCAGCATTTT	CASSERTSGQPQHF
TRBD1	TRBV9	-	TRBJ1-1	TGTGCCAGCAGCTATGGGACAGGGGATTTCAACACTGAAGCTTTCTTT	CASSYGTGDFNTEAFF
TRBD1	TRBV28	many	TRBJ1-1	TGTGCCAGCAGAAGACAGGGCCGCACTGAAGCTTTCTTT	CASRRQGRTEAFF
-	TRBV6-4	-	TRBJ2-5	TGCGCCAGCAGTGAAACTAGCCGTGTGGGAGAGACCCAGTACTTC	CASSETSRVGETQYF
TRBD1	TRBV19	-	TRBJ2-2	TGTGCCAGTAGTTGGTTAACAGGGGGCACCGGGGAGCTGTTTTTT	CASSWLTGGTGELFF
-	TRBV7-9	few	TRBJ1-1	TGTGCCAGCAGCCAGGACGGACTCCTGGGGGGAGCTTTCTTT	CASSQDGLLGGAFF
-	TRBV28	many	TRBJ1-2	TGTGCCAGCAGTTTAGGTGGCAGCCTAAACTATGGCTACACCTTC	CASSLGGSLNYGYTF
TRBD1	TRBV12-3/TRBV12-4	many	TRBJ1-1	TGTGCCAGCAGTACCAGGGGGCTGACTGAAGCTTTCTTT	CASSTRGLTEAFF
-	TRBV7-2	-	TRBJ2-7	TGTGCCAGCAGGGCCAGGTTCTACGAGCAGTACTTC	CASRARFYEQYF
-	TRBV2	-	TRBJ1-3	TGTGCCAGCAGTCAGATACAGGGATCTGGAAACACCATATATTTT	CASSQIQGSGNTIYF
TRBD2	TRBV6-1	few	TRBJ2-1	TGTGCCAGCAGTGTTCGGGGGGGGACTAGAGGCAATGAGCAGTTCTTC	CASSVRGGTRGNEQFF
-	TRBV20-1	-	TRBJ2-3	TGCAGTGCTAGTGGCGGGACTAGCACAGATACGCAGTATTTT	CSASGGTSTDTQYF
TRBD1	TRBV2	many	TRBJ2-5	TGTGCCAGCAGTCGTCCCGGGACAGGGAACCAAGAGACCCAGTACTTC	CASSRPGTGNQETQYF